This TCR beta chain comes out of a study of blood T cell repertoires in COVID-19. Study-level background: From the United States, Italy and Spain came samples of acute and convalescent COVID-19. T cells, B-cell-depleted T cells, or PBMCs supplied cDNA or gDNA.

Authors' data handling: Reference gene primers were amplified, and this amplification served to estimate nucleated cell counts. Clones were sequenced by immunoSEQ multiplex PCR, and TCRdb holds only the in-frame ones, with some missing. V and J calls and clone size come straight from that table; D and trimming were deduced from the DNA. The sample holds more than 45,000 clones, 85% to 90% seen once. The CDR3 extends over 14 amino acids. V shed 7 bases and J 4 bases; nucleotides not matched to a gene: 5. Germline V gene sequence: CDR1 SQVTM, CDR2 ANQGSEA. This clonotype originated in a human donor in a cohort sampled during active COVID-19. Sequenced sample: peripheral blood. This chain connects TRBV29-1 to TRBJ2-1; 12 bases are a match to TRBD1. The chain's CDR3 is CSAGGQGAYNEQFF. In DNA, the CDR3 is TGCAGCGCGGGGGGACAGGGGGCTTACAATGAGCAGTTCTTC.